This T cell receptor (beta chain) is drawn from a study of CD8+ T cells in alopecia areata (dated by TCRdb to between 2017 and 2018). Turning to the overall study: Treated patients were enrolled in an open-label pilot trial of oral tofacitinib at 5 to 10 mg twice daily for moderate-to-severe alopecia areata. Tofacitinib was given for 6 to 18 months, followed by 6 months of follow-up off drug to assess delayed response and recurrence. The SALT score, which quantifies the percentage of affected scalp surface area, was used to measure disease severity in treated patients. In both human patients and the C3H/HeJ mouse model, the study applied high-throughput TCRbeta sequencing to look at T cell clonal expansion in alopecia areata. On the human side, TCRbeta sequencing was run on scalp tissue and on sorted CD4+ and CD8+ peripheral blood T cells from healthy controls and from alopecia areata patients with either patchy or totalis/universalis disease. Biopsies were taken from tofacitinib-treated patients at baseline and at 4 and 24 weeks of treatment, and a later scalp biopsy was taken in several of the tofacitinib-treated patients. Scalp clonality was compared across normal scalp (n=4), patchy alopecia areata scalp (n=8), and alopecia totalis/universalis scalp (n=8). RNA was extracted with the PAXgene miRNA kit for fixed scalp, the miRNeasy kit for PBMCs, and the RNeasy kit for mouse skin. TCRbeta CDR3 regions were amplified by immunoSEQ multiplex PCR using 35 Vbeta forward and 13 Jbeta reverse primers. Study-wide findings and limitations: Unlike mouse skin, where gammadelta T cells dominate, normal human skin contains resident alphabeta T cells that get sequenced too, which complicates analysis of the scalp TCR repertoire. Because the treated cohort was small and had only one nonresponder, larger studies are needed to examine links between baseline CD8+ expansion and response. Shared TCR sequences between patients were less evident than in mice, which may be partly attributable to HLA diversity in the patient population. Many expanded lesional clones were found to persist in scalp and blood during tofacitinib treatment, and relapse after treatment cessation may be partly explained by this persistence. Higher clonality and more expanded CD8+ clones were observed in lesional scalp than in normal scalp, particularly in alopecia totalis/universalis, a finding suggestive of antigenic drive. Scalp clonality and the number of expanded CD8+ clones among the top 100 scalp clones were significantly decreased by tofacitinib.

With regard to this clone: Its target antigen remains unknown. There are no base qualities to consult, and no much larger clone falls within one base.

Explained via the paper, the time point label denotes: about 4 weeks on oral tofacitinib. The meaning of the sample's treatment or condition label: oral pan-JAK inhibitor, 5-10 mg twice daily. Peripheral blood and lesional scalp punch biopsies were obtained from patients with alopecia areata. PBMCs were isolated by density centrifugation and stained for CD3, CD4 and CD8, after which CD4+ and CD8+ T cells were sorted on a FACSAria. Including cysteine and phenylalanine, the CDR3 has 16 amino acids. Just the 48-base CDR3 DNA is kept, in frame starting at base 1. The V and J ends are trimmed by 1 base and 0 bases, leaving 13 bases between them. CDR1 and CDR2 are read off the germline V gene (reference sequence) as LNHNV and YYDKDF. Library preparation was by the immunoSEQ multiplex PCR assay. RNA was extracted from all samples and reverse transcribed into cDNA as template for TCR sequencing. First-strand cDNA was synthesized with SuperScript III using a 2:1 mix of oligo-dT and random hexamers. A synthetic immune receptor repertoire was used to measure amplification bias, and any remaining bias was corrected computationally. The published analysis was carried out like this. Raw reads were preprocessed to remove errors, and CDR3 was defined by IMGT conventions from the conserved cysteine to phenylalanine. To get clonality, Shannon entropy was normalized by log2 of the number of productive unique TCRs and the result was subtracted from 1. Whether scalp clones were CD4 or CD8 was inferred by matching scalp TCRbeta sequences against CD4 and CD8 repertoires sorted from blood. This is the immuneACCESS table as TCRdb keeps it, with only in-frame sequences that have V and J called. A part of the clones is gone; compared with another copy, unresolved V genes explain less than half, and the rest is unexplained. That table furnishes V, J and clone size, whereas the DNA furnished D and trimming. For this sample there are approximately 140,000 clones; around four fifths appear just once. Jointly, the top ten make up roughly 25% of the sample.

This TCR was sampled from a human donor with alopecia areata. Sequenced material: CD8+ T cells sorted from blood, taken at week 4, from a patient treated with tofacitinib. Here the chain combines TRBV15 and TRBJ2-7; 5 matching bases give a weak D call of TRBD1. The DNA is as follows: TGTGCCACCAGCAGAGGCCCCAGGGCAAGCTCCTACGAGCAGTACTTC. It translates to CATSRGPRASSYEQYF.